This T cell receptor beta chain is drawn from a study of molecular identifiers for immune sequencing clone quantification. The CDR3 covers 15 residues. Germline CDR1 reads MGHRA; CDR2 reads YSYEKL. Trimming left V 5 bases short and J 4 bases short, with 17 bases between. TCRdb re-called the PCR reads with MiXCR, one entry per CDR3 protein. Of about 640,000 distinct CDR3 sequences listed, 15% to 20% were seen once; the top ten hold around 0.9%. The chain recombines TRBV4-1 with TRBJ2-5; D gene ambiguous. The source material was naive CD8+ T cells from blood, with Jurkat cell RNA spiked in. Subset described: FACS-sorted CD8+CD4-CCR7+CD45RA+ naive T cells. The source of this sequence is a human donor in good health. Some libraries in this study had Jurkat cell RNA spiked in. CDR3 in amino acids: CASSYSPEILETQYF. CDR3 DNA: TGCGCCAGCAGCTATTCCCCGGAAATTTTAGAGACCCAGTACTTC.